This T cell receptor beta chain was identified in a study of shared clonotypes between healthy human individuals. About this clone itself: A junction end diverges from the germline sequence, so it may reflect a read error.

Only in-frame clones appear in the TCRdb table, and some are missing; sequencing was by immunoSEQ multiplex PCR. The sample includes approximately 100,000 clones, 55% to 70% of them seen just once. Germline V gene lookup returns CDR1 MNHNS and CDR2 SASEGT. The CDR3 covers 13 residues. This clonotype was obtained from a woman in her 30s in good health. The sequencing input was memory CD8+ T cells sorted from blood. Specified subset: CD45RO+ cells pooled with CCR7-negative TemRA cells. V is TRBV6-1 and J is TRBJ1-3; D gene uncertain. The CDR3 sequence: CASEAAAGNTIYF. CDR3 coding DNA: TGTGCCAGCGAGGCAGCCGCTGGGAACACCATATATTTT.